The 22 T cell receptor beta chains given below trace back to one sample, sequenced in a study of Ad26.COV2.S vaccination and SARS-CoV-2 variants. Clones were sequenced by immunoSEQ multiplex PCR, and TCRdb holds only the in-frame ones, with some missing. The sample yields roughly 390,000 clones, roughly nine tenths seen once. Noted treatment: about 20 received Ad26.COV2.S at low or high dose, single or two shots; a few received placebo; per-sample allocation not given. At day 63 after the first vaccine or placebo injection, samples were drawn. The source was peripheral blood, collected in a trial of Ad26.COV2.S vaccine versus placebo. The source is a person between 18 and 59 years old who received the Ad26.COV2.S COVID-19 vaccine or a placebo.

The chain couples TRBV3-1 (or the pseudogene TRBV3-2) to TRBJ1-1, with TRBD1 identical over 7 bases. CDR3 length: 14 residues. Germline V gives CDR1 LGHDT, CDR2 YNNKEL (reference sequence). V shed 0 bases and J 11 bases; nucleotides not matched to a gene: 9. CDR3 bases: TGTGCCAGCAGCCAAGATGGGCGAGCAGGGGGGGCTTTCTTT. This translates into CASSQDGRAGGAFF.

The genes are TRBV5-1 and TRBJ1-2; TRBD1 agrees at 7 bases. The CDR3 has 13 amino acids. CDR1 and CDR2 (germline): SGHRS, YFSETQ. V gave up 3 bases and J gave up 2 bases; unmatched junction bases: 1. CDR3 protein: CASSSTGNYGYTF. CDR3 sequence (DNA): TGCGCCAGCAGCTCGACAGGGAACTATGGCTACACCTTC.

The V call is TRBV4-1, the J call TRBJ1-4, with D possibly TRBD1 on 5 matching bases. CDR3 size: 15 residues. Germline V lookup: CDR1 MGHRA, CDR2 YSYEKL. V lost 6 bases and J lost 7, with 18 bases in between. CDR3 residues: CASRLGRARGEKLFF. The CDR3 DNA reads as TGCGCCAGCAGACTCGGCCGGGCGAGGGGTGAAAAACTGTTTTTT.

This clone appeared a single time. In DNA, the CDR3 is TGTGCCAGCAGTGTAGCTATGAACACTGAAGCTTTCTTT. This encodes CASSVAMNTEAFF. The V gene is TRBV27, the J gene TRBJ1-1; D is undetermined. This CDR3 region has 13 residues. Trimming cost V 5 bases and J 0 bases, with 7 bases left between them. CDR1 and CDR2 from the germline V gene are MNHEY and SMNVEV (reference sequence).

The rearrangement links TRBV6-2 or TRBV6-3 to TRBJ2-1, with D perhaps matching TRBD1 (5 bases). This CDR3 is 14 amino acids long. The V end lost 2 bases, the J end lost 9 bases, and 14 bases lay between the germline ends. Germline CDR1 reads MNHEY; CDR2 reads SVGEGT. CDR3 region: CASSYPGLVGEQFF. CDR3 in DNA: TGTGCCAGCAGTTACCCAGGGTTGGTCGGTGAGCAGTTCTTC.

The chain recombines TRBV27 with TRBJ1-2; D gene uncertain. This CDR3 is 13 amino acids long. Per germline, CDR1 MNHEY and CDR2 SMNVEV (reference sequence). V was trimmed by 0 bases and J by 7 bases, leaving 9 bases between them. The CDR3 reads CASSLSSRGGYTF. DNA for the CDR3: TGTGCCAGCAGTTTATCGTCCCGTGGTGGCTACACCTTC.

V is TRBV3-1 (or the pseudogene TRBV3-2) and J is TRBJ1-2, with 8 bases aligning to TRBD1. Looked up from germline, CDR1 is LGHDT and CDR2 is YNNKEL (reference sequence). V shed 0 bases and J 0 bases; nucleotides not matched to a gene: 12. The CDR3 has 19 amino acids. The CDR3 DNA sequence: TGTGCCAGCAGCCAAGATGTAGGGACAGGTTTAGGGGCTAACTATGGCTACACCTTC. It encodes CASSQDVGTGLGANYGYTF.

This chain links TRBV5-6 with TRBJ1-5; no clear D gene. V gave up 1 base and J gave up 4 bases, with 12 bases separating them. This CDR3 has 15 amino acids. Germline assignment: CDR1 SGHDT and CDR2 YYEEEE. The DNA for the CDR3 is TGTGCCAGCAGCTTGTATCTGGGCGGAAATCAGCCCCAGCATTTT. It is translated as CASSLYLGGNQPQHF. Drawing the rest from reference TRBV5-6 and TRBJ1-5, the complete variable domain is DAGVTQSPTHLIKTRGQQVTLRCSPKSGHDTVSWYQQALGQGPQFIFQYYEEEERQRGNFPDRFSGHQFPNYSSELNVNALLLGDSALYLCASSLYLGGNQPQHFGDGTRLSIL.

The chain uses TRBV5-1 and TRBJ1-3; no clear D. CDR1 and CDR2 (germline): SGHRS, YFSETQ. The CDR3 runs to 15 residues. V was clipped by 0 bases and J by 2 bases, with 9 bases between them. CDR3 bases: TGCGCCAGCAGCTTGGACAGCTCCCCTGGAAACACCATATATTTT. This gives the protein CASSLDSSPGNTIYF.

CDR3 sequence reads: CASGLEYTEAFF. The DNA for the CDR3 is TGTGCTAGTGGTTTGGAGTACACTGAAGCTTTCTTT. The chain carries TRBV12-5 and TRBJ1-1; no clear D. V lost 1 base and J lost 3, with 3 bases in between. This CDR3 is 12 amino acids long. Germline V gene lookup returns CDR1 LGHNT and CDR2 FRNRAP.

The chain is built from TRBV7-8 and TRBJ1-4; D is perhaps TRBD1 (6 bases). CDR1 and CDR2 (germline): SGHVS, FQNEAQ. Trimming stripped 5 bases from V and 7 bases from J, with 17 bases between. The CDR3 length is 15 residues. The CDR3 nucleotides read TGTGCCAGCAGCCCCCGGACAGTTTCAATTGAAAAACTGTTTTTT. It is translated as CASSPRTVSIEKLFF.

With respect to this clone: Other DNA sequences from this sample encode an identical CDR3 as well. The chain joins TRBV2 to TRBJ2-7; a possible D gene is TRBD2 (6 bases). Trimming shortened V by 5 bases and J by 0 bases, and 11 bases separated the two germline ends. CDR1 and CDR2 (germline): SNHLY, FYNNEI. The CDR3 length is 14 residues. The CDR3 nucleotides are TGTGCCAGCAGTCTTAGCGGCAGCTCCTACGAGCAGTACTTC. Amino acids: CASSLSGSSYEQYF. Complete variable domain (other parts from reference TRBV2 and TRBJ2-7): EPEVTQTPSHQVTQMGQEVILRCVPISNHLYFYWYRQILGQKVEFLVSFYNNEISEKSEIFDDQFSVERPDGSNFTLKIRSTKLEDSAMYFCASSLSGSSYEQYFGPGTRLTVT.

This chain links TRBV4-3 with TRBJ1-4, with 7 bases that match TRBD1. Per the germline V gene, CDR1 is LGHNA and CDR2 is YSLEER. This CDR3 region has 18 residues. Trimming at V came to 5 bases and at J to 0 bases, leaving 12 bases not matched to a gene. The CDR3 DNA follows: TGCGCCAGCAGCTCTGGGCCCGGGACAGCGGCAACTAATGAAAAACTGTTTTTT. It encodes CASSSGPGTAATNEKLFF.

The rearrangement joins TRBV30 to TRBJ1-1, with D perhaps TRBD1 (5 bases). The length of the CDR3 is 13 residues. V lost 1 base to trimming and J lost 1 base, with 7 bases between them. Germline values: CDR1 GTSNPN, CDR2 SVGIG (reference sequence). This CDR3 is CAWSGQPNTEAFF. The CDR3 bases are TGTGCCTGGAGTGGACAGCCGAACACTGAAGCTTTCTTT.

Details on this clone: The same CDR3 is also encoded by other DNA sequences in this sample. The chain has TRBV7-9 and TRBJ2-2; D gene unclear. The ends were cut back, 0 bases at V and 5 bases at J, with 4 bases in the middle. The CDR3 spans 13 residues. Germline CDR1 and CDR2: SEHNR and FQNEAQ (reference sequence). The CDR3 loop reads CASSLAGTGELFF. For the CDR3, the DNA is TGTGCCAGCAGCTTAGCAGGGACCGGGGAGCTGTTTTTT.

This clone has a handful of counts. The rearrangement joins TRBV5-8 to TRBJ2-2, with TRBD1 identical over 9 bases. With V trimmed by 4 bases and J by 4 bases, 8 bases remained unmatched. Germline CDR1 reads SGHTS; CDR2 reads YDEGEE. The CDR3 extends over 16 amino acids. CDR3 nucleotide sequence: TGTGCCAGCAGCGAAACAGGGGGCGGATTCACCGGGGAGCTGTTTTTT. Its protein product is CASSETGGGFTGELFF.

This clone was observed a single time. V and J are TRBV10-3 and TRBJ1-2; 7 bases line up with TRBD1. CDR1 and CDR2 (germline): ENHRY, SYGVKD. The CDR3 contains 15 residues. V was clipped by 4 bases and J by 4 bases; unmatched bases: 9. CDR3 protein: CAISGDSPRSYGYTF. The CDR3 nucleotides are TGTGCCATCAGTGGGGACAGCCCGAGAAGCTATGGCTACACCTTC.

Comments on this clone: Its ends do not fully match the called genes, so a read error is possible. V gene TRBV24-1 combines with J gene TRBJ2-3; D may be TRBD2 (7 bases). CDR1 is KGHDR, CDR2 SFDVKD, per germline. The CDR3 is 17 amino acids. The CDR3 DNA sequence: TGTGCCACCAGTGGTTTGAGGGGGGGGGCCTTCGCAGATACGCAGTATTTT. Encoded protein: CATSGLRGGAFADTQYF.

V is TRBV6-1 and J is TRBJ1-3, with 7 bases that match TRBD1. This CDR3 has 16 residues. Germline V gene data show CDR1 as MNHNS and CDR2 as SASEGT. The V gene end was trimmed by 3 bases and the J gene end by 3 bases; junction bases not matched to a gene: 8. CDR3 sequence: CASSDATRGNGNTIYF. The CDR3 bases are TGTGCCAGCAGTGACGCCACCAGGGGGAATGGAAACACCATATATTTT.

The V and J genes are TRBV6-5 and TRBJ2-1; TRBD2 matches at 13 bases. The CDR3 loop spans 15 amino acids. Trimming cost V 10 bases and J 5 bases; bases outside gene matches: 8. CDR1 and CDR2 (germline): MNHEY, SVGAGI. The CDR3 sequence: CAIEPGLAGHNEQFF. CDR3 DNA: TGTGCCATAGAACCGGGACTAGCGGGACACAATGAGCAGTTCTTC.

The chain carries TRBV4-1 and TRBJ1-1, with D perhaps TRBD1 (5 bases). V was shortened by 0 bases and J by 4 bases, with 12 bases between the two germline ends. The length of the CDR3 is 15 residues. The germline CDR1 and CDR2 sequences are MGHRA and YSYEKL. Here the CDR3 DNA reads TGCGCCAGCAGCCAAGAAGGCGGGGCCTTCACTGAAGCTTTCTTT. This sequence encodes CASSQEGGAFTEAFF.

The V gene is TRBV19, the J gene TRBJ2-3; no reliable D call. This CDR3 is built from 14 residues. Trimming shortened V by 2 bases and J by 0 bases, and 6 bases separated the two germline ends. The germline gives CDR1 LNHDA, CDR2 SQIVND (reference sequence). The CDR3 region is CASSIQVSTDTQYF. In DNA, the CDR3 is TGTGCCAGTAGTATACAGGTTAGCACAGATACGCAGTATTTT.